This T cell receptor (beta chain) was sequenced in a study of blood T cell repertoires in COVID-19. About the study: COVID-19 samples, acute and convalescent, were from the United States, Italy and Spain.

Using immunoSEQ multiplex PCR, the repertoire was profiled, and TCRdb retains in-frame clones only, with some absent. The data show some 120,000 clones, 92% seen once. Enrollment of patients from Seattle took place during active infection, with longitudinal follow-up. With 5 bases removed from V and 4 bases from J, the gap between germline ends came to 12 bases. The CDR3 is 14 residues long. The germline CDR1 and CDR2 sequences are SGHAT and FQDESV (reference sequence). The receptor was isolated from a man aged 50-60 years with COVID-19, enrolled during active disease. Sequenced sample: peripheral blood. This rearrangement joins TRBV11-1 to TRBJ1-5; TRBD1 might be the D (6 bases). The CDR3 reads CASSPLGQNQPQHF. The CDR3 DNA reads TGTGCCAGCAGCCCCCTCGGACAGAATCAGCCCCAGCATTTT.